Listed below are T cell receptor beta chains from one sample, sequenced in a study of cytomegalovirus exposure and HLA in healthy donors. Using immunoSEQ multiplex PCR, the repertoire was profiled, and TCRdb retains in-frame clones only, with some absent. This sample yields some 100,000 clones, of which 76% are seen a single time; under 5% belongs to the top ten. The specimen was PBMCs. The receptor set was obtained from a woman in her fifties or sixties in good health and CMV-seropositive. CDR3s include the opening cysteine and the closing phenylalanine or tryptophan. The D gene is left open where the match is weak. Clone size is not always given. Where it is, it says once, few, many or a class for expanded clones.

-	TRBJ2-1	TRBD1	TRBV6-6	CASSYGGTGNEQFF	TGTGCCAGCAGTTACGGGGGGACAGGGAATGAGCAGTTCTTC
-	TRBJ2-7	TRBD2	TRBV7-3	CASSPNGGSGSGGEQYF	TGTGCCAGCAGCCCTAACGGGGGTAGCGGGAGCGGCGGCGAGCAGTACTTC
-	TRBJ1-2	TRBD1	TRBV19	CASSMTDRVYYGYTF	TGTGCCAGTAGTATGACCGACAGGGTTTACTATGGCTACACCTTC
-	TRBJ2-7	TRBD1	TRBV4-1	CASSTDRVSYEQYF	TGCGCCAGCAGCACGGACAGGGTTTCCTACGAGCAGTACTTC
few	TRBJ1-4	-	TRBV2	CASSELSPEGSEKLFF	TGTGCCAGCAGTGAGCTCTCCCCGGAAGGGAGTGAAAAACTGTTTTTT
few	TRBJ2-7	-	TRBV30	CASTVGGKGYEQYF	TGTGCCTCCACCGTTGGGGGGAAAGGGTACGAGCAGTACTTC
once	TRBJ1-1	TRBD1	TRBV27	CASSRQGVGEAFF	TGTGCCAGCAGTCGACAGGGGGTCGGTGAAGCTTTCTTT
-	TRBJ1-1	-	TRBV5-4	CASSLDNRGRNTEAFF	TGTGCCAGCAGCTTGGACAACCGGGGGAGGAACACTGAAGCTTTCTTT
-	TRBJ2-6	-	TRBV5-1	CASSLGVTGANVLTF	TGCGCCAGCAGCTTAGGGGTAACTGGGGCCAACGTCCTGACTTTC
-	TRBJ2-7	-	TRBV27	CASSLSAAYEQYF	TGTGCCAGCAGTTTATCGGCAGCCTACGAGCAGTACTTC
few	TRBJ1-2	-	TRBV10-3	CAMNENQGYGYTF	TGTGCCATGAACGAAAACCAGGGGTATGGCTACACCTTC
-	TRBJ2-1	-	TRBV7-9	CASISEWQGRSYYNEQFF	TGTGCCAGCATCTCCGAGTGGCAGGGTCGGAGTTACTACAATGAGCAGTTCTTC
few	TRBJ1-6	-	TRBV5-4	CASSLQGVVGSPLHF	TGTGCCAGCAGCCTACAGGGTGTCGTTGGTTCACCCCTCCACTTT
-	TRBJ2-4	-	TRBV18	CASSPSLDIQYF	TGTGCCAGCTCACCTAGTTTAGACATTCAGTACTTC
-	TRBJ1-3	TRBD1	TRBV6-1	CASITGGFAGNTIYF	TGTGCCAGCATAACAGGGGGCTTTGCTGGAAACACCATATATTTT
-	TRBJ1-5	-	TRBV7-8	CASRTNRGNRQPQHF	TGTGCCAGCAGGACCAATCGGGGGAACCGGCAGCCCCAGCATTTT
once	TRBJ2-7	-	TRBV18	CASSPPAQSYEQYF	TGTGCCAGCTCACCACCGGCACAGTCCTACGAGCAGTACTTC
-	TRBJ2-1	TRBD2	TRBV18	CASSPLAGGLNEQFF	TGTGCCAGCTCACCTCTAGCGGGGGGGCTCAATGAGCAGTTCTTC
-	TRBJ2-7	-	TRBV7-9	CASSLDLSTPGVFTYEQYF	TGTGCCAGCAGCTTAGATCTAAGCACCCCAGGGGTTTTCACCTACGAGCAGTACTTC
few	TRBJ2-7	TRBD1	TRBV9	CASSVVQTGDEQYF	TGTGCCAGCAGCGTAGTTCAGACAGGGGACGAGCAGTACTTC
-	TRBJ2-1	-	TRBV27	CASSLRTFSYNEQFF	TGTGCCAGCAGTTTAAGAACATTCTCCTACAATGAGCAGTTCTTC
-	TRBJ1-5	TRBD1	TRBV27	CASSSRGQGNQPQHF	TGTGCCAGCAGTTCCAGGGGGCAGGGCAATCAGCCCCAGCATTTT
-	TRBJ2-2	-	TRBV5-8	CASSLGGRSGELFF	TGTGCCAGCAGCTTGGGGGGGCGATCCGGGGAGCTGTTTTTT
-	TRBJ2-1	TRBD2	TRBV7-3	CASSREPGRGYNEQFF	TGTGCCAGCAGCCGGGAACCAGGGAGGGGATACAATGAGCAGTTCTTC
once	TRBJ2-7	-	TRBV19	CASNSEKRSSSSYEQYF	TGTGCCAGTAACTCGGAGAAGCGAAGCTCCAGCTCCTACGAGCAGTACTTC
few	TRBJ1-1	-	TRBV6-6	CASSYDGGTEAFF	TGTGCCAGCAGTTATGACGGGGGTACTGAAGCTTTCTTT
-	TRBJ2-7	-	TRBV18	CASSPSTGNYEQYF	TGTGCCAGCTCACCTTCAACAGGTAACTACGAGCAGTACTTC
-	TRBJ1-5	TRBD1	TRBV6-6	CASIRTGPNQPQHF	TGTGCCAGCATCAGGACAGGGCCAAATCAGCCCCAGCATTTT
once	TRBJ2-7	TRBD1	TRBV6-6	CASTPDRSYEQYF	TGTGCCAGCACTCCGGACAGGTCCTACGAGCAGTACTTC
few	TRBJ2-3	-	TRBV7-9	CASSFPISTDTQYF	TGTGCCAGCAGCTTCCCCATTAGCACAGATACGCAGTATTTT
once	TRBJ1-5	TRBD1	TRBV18	CASSGGQGLGQPQHF	TGTGCCAGCTCAGGGGGACAGGGGTTGGGTCAGCCCCAGCATTTT
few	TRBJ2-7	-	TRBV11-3	CASSSTQSGEQYF	TGTGCCAGCAGCTCTACCCAATCGGGCGAGCAGTACTTC
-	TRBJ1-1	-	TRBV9	CASSAPSNGGLTTEAFF	TGTGCCAGCAGCGCCCCTTCAAACGGGGGGCTTACGACTGAAGCTTTCTTT
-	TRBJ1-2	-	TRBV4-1	CASSPRGGIGYGYTF	TGCGCCAGCAGCCCTCGTGGGGGCATAGGCTATGGCTACACCTTC
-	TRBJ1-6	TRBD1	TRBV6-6	CASRYRTGMSPLHF	TGTGCCAGCAGATACCGGACAGGGATGTCACCCCTCCACTTT
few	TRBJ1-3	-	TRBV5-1	CASSLVAGADTIYF	TGCGCCAGCAGCTTGGTGGCAGGGGCGGACACCATATATTTT
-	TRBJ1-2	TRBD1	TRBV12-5	CASGLGQGAPNGYTF	TGTGCTAGTGGTTTGGGGCAGGGGGCCCCCAATGGCTACACCTTC